The 9 T cell receptor beta chains given below trace back to one sample, sequenced in a study of shared clonotypes between healthy human individuals. Using immunoSEQ multiplex PCR, the repertoire was profiled, and TCRdb retains in-frame clones only, with some absent. The repertoire holds over 1.4 million clones, around 97% seen once, with roughly 1.2% in the top ten. The sample taken for sequencing was naive CD4+ T cells sorted from blood. Sample subset: CD45RA+ positively selected. Receptors were obtained from a young man in good health.

This rearrangement joins TRBV28 to TRBJ1-5, with D possibly TRBD1 on 5 matching bases. The CDR3 is made up of 14 amino acids. Per the germline V gene, CDR1 is MDHEN and CDR2 is SYDVKM. V was clipped by 7 bases and J by 4 bases, with 14 bases between them. Written as DNA, the CDR3 is TGTGCCAGCACCACCCAGGGTTGGAATCAGCCCCAGCATTTT. It encodes CASTTQGWNQPQHF.

The chain carries TRBV2 and TRBJ1-2, with D uncertain. This CDR3 region has 13 residues. Germline assignment: CDR1 SNHLY and CDR2 FYNNEI. The V and J ends lost 8 bases and 3 bases respectively, with 13 bases between them. The CDR3 region is CASGRIEYYGYTF. In nucleotides, the CDR3 is TGTGCCAGCGGCCGAATAGAGTACTATGGCTACACCTTC. The full variable domain, rest sourced from reference TRBV2 and TRBJ1-2, is EPEVTQTPSHQVTQMGQEVILRCVPISNHLYFYWYRQILGQKVEFLVSFYNNEISEKSEIFDDQFSVERPDGSNFTLKIRSTKLEDSAMYFCASGRIEYYGYTFGSGTRLTVV.

The chain carries TRBV7-9 and TRBJ2-5; D is uncertain. The V gene's germline CDR1 is SEHNR and CDR2 FQNEAQ (reference sequence). The CDR3 totals 14 residues. Trimming took 5 bases from V and 1 from J, leaving 11 bases between them. The CDR3 reads CASSGRVLQETQYF. As DNA, the CDR3 is TGTGCCAGCAGCGGCCGAGTACTCCAAGAGACCCAGTACTTC.

J is TRBJ1-2 and V is TRBV2; D gene ambiguous. Germline assignment: CDR1 SNHLY and CDR2 FYNNEI. The CDR3 runs 13 residues. Trimming removed 5 bases at V and 0 bases at J, with 7 bases between. CDR3 DNA sequence: TGTGCCAGCAGTACACAGCCTAACTATGGCTACACCTTC. Translating it yields CASSTQPNYGYTF.

The chain carries TRBV29-1 and TRBJ1-2, with unresolved D. V was clipped by 2 bases and J by 4 bases, with 11 bases between them. The CDR3 sequence is 13 residues long. The germline V gene has CDR1 SQVTM and CDR2 ANQGSEA. The CDR3 bases are TGCAGCGTTGAACGGCCAGAGGGCTATGGCTACACCTTC. Its protein is CSVERPEGYGYTF.

CDR3 nucleotides: TGTGCCAGCAGCCCACGAGGGGGTACTGAAGCTTTCTTT. This codes for CASSPRGGTEAFF. The J gene is TRBJ1-1, the V gene TRBV6-1; D perhaps matches TRBD1 (6 bases). The CDR3 loop spans 13 amino acids. Germline V CDR1 and CDR2: MNHNS, SASEGT. V was pared by 6 bases and J by 5 bases, with 13 bases between.

The CDR3 spells CASSAGTELTYEQYF. The CDR3 coding sequence is TGCGCCAGCAGCGCCGGGACAGAGTTAACCTACGAGCAGTACTTC. This chain connects TRBV5-1 to TRBJ2-7; 7 bases match TRBD1. V lost 4 bases to trimming and J lost 2 bases; unmatched junction nucleotides: 9. This CDR3 is built from 15 residues. CDR1 and CDR2 (germline): SGHRS, YFSETQ.

The chain uses TRBV15 and TRBJ2-7, with TRBD2 matching over 15 bases. Germline loops: CDR1 LNHNV, CDR2 YYDKDF (reference sequence). The CDR3 is 15 amino acids. J was trimmed by 6 bases and V by 3 bases; bases with no gene match: 3. This CDR3 is CATSREGLAGGEQYF. The CDR3 nucleotides are TGTGCCACCAGCAGGGAGGGACTAGCGGGAGGCGAGCAGTACTTC. Full variable domain (rest looked up from reference TRBV15 and TRBJ2-7): DAMVIQNPRYQVTQFGKPVTLSCSQTLNHNVMYWYQQKSSQAPKLLFHYYDKDFNNEADTPDNFQSRRPNTSFCFLDIRSPGLGDTAMYLCATSREGLAGGEQYFGPGTRLTVT.

The chain employs TRBV5-1 and TRBJ2-3; D is unclear. The CDR3 extends over 11 amino acids. The germline V and J ends were trimmed by 4 bases and 5 bases, with 5 bases remaining between them. Germline CDR1 is SGHRS and CDR2 is YFSETQ. The CDR3 DNA follows: TGCGCCAGCAGCGCACAAGATACGCAGTATTTT. Its protein is CASSAQDTQYF.